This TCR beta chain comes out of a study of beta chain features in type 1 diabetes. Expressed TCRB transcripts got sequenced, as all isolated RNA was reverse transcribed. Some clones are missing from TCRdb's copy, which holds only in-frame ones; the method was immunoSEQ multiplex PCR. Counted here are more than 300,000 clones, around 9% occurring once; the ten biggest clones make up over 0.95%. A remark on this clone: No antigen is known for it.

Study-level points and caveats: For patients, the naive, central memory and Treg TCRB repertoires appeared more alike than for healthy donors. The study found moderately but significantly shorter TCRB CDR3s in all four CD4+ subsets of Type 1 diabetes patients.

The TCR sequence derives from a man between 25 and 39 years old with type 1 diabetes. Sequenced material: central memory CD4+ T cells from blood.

For the CDR3, the DNA is TGTGCCAGCAGTGAAGCGGGACACCCTTATGGCTACACCTTC. This codes for CASSEAGHPYGYTF. The chain combines TRBV6-1 with TRBJ1-2; a possible D gene is TRBD1 (6 bases). Trimming shortened V by 0 bases and J by 5 bases, and 10 bases separated the two germline ends. This CDR3 comprises 14 residues. Germline CDR1 and CDR2: MNHNS and SASEGT.